The TCR beta chain under discussion was sequenced for a study of radiotherapy plus CTLA-4 blockade in lung cancer. This clone was found once. Its specificity is not known. Germline V CDR1 and CDR2: SGHNT, YENEEA. The CDR3 is made up of 12 amino acids. The V gene lost 5 bases and the J gene lost 3 bases, with 6 bases spanning the gap. Lung cancer patients with chemo-refractory metastatic non-small-cell disease were given focal radiation plus CTLA-4 blockade with ipilimumab. Study results and caveats: Blood saw expansion of tumor-derived TCR clones after radiotherapy plus ipilimumab. Early blood T cell clone dynamics, with interferon-beta, were reported to best predict response.

Sequencing used immunoSEQ multiplex PCR; TCRdb keeps in-frame clones, though not all of them. The sample contains over 100,000 clones, about 80% of which appear only once. The J gene is TRBJ2-3, the V gene TRBV11-3; D not resolved. The TCR sequence derives from a human donor with non-small cell lung cancer that progressed on radiotherapy plus ipilimumab. Some clones in this sample may be carry-over from other donors' samples. The sequencing here drew on peripheral blood, taken from a patient treated with radiotherapy plus ipilimumab. The CDR3 region is CASSPATDTQYF. The CDR3, as DNA: TGTGCCAGCAGCCCCGCAACAGATACGCAGTATTTT.